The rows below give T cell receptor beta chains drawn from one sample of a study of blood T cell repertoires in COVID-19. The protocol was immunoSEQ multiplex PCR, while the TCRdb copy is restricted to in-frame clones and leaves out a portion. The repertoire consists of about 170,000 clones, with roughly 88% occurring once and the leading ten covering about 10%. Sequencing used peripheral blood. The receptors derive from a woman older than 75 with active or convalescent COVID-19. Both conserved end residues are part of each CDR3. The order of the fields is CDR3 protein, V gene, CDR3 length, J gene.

CDR3 protein: CSVSGGGRETQYF; V gene: TRBV20-1; CDR3 length: 13; J gene: TRBJ2-5
CDR3 protein: CASSPSGGYGYTF; V gene: TRBV7-2; CDR3 length: 13; J gene: TRBJ1-2
CDR3 protein: CASSLTGYEQYF; V gene: TRBV13; CDR3 length: 12; J gene: TRBJ2-7
CDR3 protein: CSASPGGASYYGYTF; V gene: TRBV20-1; CDR3 length: 15; J gene: TRBJ1-2
CDR3 protein: CASSPQDTQYF; V gene: TRBV7-8; CDR3 length: 11; J gene: TRBJ2-3
CDR3 protein: CASSLTSGQETQYF; V gene: TRBV7-2; CDR3 length: 14; J gene: TRBJ2-5
CDR3 protein: CASSPDERVWTEAFF; V gene: TRBV5-4; CDR3 length: 15; J gene: TRBJ1-1
CDR3 protein: CASSPRTGGTEAFF; V gene: TRBV2; CDR3 length: 14; J gene: TRBJ1-1
CDR3 protein: CASSETSGYNEQFF; V gene: TRBV9; CDR3 length: 14; J gene: TRBJ2-1
CDR3 protein: CASSVGLSSSYNSPLHF; V gene: TRBV9; CDR3 length: 17; J gene: TRBJ1-6
CDR3 protein: CASSIAGGRGYTF; V gene: TRBV19; CDR3 length: 13; J gene: TRBJ1-2
CDR3 protein: CASSPSFGVSYEQYF; V gene: TRBV7-9; CDR3 length: 15; J gene: TRBJ2-7
CDR3 protein: CSVAGTTNEQYF; V gene: TRBV29-1; CDR3 length: 12; J gene: TRBJ2-7
CDR3 protein: CASSLGLQGITNQPQHF; V gene: TRBV19; CDR3 length: 17; J gene: TRBJ1-5
CDR3 protein: CASSRTDRSRGDTQYF; V gene: TRBV27; CDR3 length: 16; J gene: TRBJ2-3
CDR3 protein: CASSARLESGELFF; V gene: TRBV9; CDR3 length: 14; J gene: TRBJ2-2
CDR3 protein: CASSAGTGVEPQHF; V gene: TRBV5-1; CDR3 length: 14; J gene: TRBJ1-5
CDR3 protein: CASSQVGQGYEQYF; V gene: TRBV4-3; CDR3 length: 14; J gene: TRBJ2-7
CDR3 protein: CASSQPTGARNEKLFF; V gene: TRBV3-1/TRBV3-2; CDR3 length: 16; J gene: TRBJ1-4
CDR3 protein: CSVASEGAYGYTF; V gene: TRBV29-1; CDR3 length: 13; J gene: TRBJ1-2
CDR3 protein: CASSGTKWAFF; V gene: TRBV2; CDR3 length: 11; J gene: TRBJ1-1
CDR3 protein: CASSYGTGSSTGELFF; V gene: TRBV7-3; CDR3 length: 16; J gene: TRBJ2-2
CDR3 protein: CASSQGRAGSYGYTF; V gene: TRBV4-3; CDR3 length: 15; J gene: TRBJ1-2
CDR3 protein: CASSPAASTGYNSPLHF; V gene: TRBV19; CDR3 length: 17; J gene: TRBJ1-6
CDR3 protein: CASSLEQGPEAFF; V gene: TRBV7-2; CDR3 length: 13; J gene: TRBJ1-1
CDR3 protein: CASSPPTLASTDTQYF; V gene: TRBV5-1; CDR3 length: 16; J gene: TRBJ2-3
CDR3 protein: CASSQGRETQYF; V gene: TRBV3-1/TRBV3-2; CDR3 length: 12; J gene: TRBJ2-5
CDR3 protein: CASSPWGVTDTQYF; V gene: TRBV7-2; CDR3 length: 14; J gene: TRBJ2-3
CDR3 protein: CASSQQEGGKLFF; V gene: TRBV3-1/TRBV3-2; CDR3 length: 13; J gene: TRBJ1-4
CDR3 protein: CASSGGQNTGELFF; V gene: TRBV5-1; CDR3 length: 14; J gene: TRBJ2-2
CDR3 protein: CASTLRQTSNTEAFF; V gene: TRBV13; CDR3 length: 15; J gene: TRBJ1-1
CDR3 protein: CAISESAGMDTEAFF; V gene: TRBV10-3; CDR3 length: 15; J gene: TRBJ1-1
CDR3 protein: CASEENTIYF; V gene: TRBV6-5; CDR3 length: 10; J gene: TRBJ1-3
CDR3 protein: CASRVRDTNNEKLFF; V gene: TRBV6-5; CDR3 length: 15; J gene: TRBJ1-4
CDR3 protein: CASSLGRDEQYF; V gene: TRBV5-6; CDR3 length: 12; J gene: TRBJ2-7
CDR3 protein: CASSSNFGEQYF; V gene: TRBV6-1; CDR3 length: 12; J gene: TRBJ2-7
CDR3 protein: CASSLSGTGNEQYF; V gene: TRBV27; CDR3 length: 14; J gene: TRBJ2-7
CDR3 protein: CASSMKALTGPVRSQPQHF; V gene: TRBV19; CDR3 length: 19; J gene: TRBJ1-5
CDR3 protein: CASSLVGTGVPYEQYF; V gene: TRBV5-1; CDR3 length: 16; J gene: TRBJ2-7
CDR3 protein: CSVRTGGLTEAFF; V gene: TRBV29-1; CDR3 length: 13; J gene: TRBJ1-1
CDR3 protein: CASTSRGGGNQPQHF; V gene: TRBV19; CDR3 length: 15; J gene: TRBJ1-5
CDR3 protein: CASSKLLAGANTGELFF; V gene: TRBV9; CDR3 length: 17; J gene: TRBJ2-2
CDR3 protein: CASSTGGTIGGYTF; V gene: TRBV28; CDR3 length: 14; J gene: TRBJ1-2
CDR3 protein: CASSQGQAPHNEQFF; V gene: TRBV3-1/TRBV3-2; CDR3 length: 15; J gene: TRBJ2-1
CDR3 protein: CASRAVETQYF; V gene: TRBV2; CDR3 length: 11; J gene: TRBJ2-5
CDR3 protein: CAREASIAVGGRTDTQYF; V gene: TRBV2; CDR3 length: 18; J gene: TRBJ2-3
CDR3 protein: CAISDLLGTQDGYTF; V gene: TRBV10-3; CDR3 length: 15; J gene: TRBJ1-2
CDR3 protein: CASSLTVDYGYTF; V gene: TRBV12-3/TRBV12-4; CDR3 length: 13; J gene: TRBJ1-2
CDR3 protein: CATSPSGYYGYTF; V gene: TRBV12-3/TRBV12-4; CDR3 length: 13; J gene: TRBJ1-2
CDR3 protein: CASGGTGAGNTIYF; V gene: TRBV19; CDR3 length: 14; J gene: TRBJ1-3
CDR3 protein: CASSSSRTGDLNTGELFF; V gene: TRBV18; CDR3 length: 18; J gene: TRBJ2-2
CDR3 protein: CASSQDRGQPQHF; V gene: TRBV4-3; CDR3 length: 13; J gene: TRBJ1-5
CDR3 protein: CASPWDRWDSTEAFF; V gene: TRBV18; CDR3 length: 15; J gene: TRBJ1-1
CDR3 protein: CASSYSRGRENQPQHF; V gene: TRBV6-6; CDR3 length: 16; J gene: TRBJ1-5
CDR3 protein: CASSLSTGGTGELFF; V gene: TRBV4-3; CDR3 length: 15; J gene: TRBJ2-2